A single sample gave rise to the 12 T cell receptor beta chains below, sequenced in a study of cytomegalovirus exposure and HLA in healthy donors. The PCR had 60 Vbeta and 13 Jbeta primers. Repertoires were generated with immunoSEQ multiplex PCR, while TCRdb's copy carries only in-frame clones and drops some. The sample yields 90,000 to 150,000 clones, about 73% seen once. The sequencing input was PBMCs. All receptors derive from a woman under 40 in good health and CMV-seropositive.

The genes are TRBV6-5 and TRBJ1-5, with D hard to call. Germline CDR1 is MNHEY and CDR2 is SVGAGI. Trimming shortened V by 5 bases and J by 11 bases, and 16 bases separated the two germline ends. The CDR3 sequence is 13 residues long. As DNA, the CDR3 is TGTGCCAGCAGTGGCAATAATCTGCATGCCCAGCATTTT. Protein sequence: CASSGNNLHAQHF.

J is TRBJ2-1 and V is TRBV11-2; D possibly corresponds to TRBD2 (6 bases). Germline V lookup: CDR1 SGHAT, CDR2 FQNNGV. This CDR3 is 16 amino acids long. V lost 5 bases and J lost 1, with 15 bases in between. CDR3 sequence reads: CASSALRGHSYNEQFF. CDR3 nucleotides: TGTGCCAGCAGCGCCCTGCGGGGCCATTCCTACAATGAGCAGTTCTTC.

The rearrangement links TRBV2 to TRBJ2-2; 10 bases map to TRBD1. The CDR3 extends over 15 amino acids. Germline loops: CDR1 SNHLY, CDR2 FYNNEI. Trimming at V came to 4 bases and at J to 7 bases, leaving 6 bases not matched to a gene. The CDR3: CASSGRQGANGELFF. As DNA, the CDR3 is TGTGCCAGCAGTGGCCGACAGGGGGCTAACGGGGAGCTGTTTTTT.

V usage is TRBV28 and J usage is TRBJ2-3; the D is unclear. Between the trimmed V and J ends, which lost 3 bases and 8 bases, there was a span of 9 bases. The germline V gene encodes CDR1 MDHEN and CDR2 SYDVKM. The CDR3 totals 12 residues. CDR3 in DNA: TGTGCCAGCAGTTTCGGATGGGCTACGCAGTATTTT. This encodes CASSFGWATQYF.

The chain recombines TRBV9 with TRBJ1-2; D is perhaps TRBD1 (6 bases). Germline lookup yields CDR1 SGDLS and CDR2 YYNGEE. V gave up 0 bases and J gave up 6 bases, with 9 bases separating them. This CDR3 comprises 13 residues. The CDR3, as DNA: TGTGCCAGCAGCGTAGCCGGACAGAATGGCTACACCTTC. Translation gives CASSVAGQNGYTF.

The gene calls are TRBV6-1 and TRBJ2-7, with D possibly being TRBD2 (6 bases). This CDR3 is 16 amino acids long. Germline values: CDR1 MNHNS, CDR2 SASEGT. The V end lost 1 base, the J end lost 3 bases, and 16 bases lay between the germline ends. The CDR3, as DNA: TGTGCCAGCAGTGAAGGAAGAGACAGACTAGACTACGAGCAGTACTTC. Residues: CASSEGRDRLDYEQYF.

For this clone: The sample has other DNA sequences that encode this CDR3 too. This chain connects TRBV18 to TRBJ2-5; 8 bases match TRBD2. CDR1 is KGHSH and CDR2 is LQKENI in the germline V gene. Trimming took 1 base from V and 5 from J; bases not matched to a gene: 6. The length of the CDR3 is 15 residues. The CDR3 nucleotides read TGTGCCAGCTCACCACTTACGGGGGGGCGCGAGACCCAGTACTTC. It translates to CASSPLTGGRETQYF.

The genes are TRBV2 and TRBJ2-5; TRBD2 agrees at 12 bases. CDR1 and CDR2 (germline): SNHLY, FYNNEI. Trimming took 6 bases from V and 5 from J; bases not matched to a gene: 13. The CDR3 is made up of 17 amino acids. The CDR3 loop reads CASRRLAGGALGETQYF. The CDR3 DNA follows: TGTGCCAGCAGGAGGCTAGCGGGGGGGGCGCTGGGGGAGACCCAGTACTTC.

V is TRBV7-6 and J is TRBJ2-5; TRBD1 aligns across 7 bases. The junction had 1 base not matched to a gene; V was cut back by 3 bases and J by 3 bases. The CDR3 loop spans 13 amino acids. Germline loops: CDR1 SGHVS, CDR2 FNYEAQ. CDR3 coding DNA: TGTGCCAGCAGCTTTACAGGGGAAGAGACCCAGTACTTC. Amino acids: CASSFTGEETQYF.

This clone showed up just once. The rearrangement uses TRBV27 and TRBJ1-4, with a tentative D call TRBD1 (5 bases). Trimming stripped 6 bases from V and 3 bases from J, with 14 bases between. Per germline, CDR1 MNHEY and CDR2 SMNVEV (reference sequence). The CDR3 totals 15 residues. In DNA form, the CDR3 reads TGTGCCAGCAGCCCTACTTCAGGGCCTAATGAAAAACTGTTTTTT. Translated, it gives CASSPTSGPNEKLFF.

This rearrangement joins TRBV4-2 to TRBJ2-3, with unresolved D. The V end lost 4 bases, the J end lost 1 base, and 9 bases lay between the germline ends. The germline gives CDR1 LGHNA, CDR2 YNFKEQ. The CDR3 has 14 residues. The CDR3 here is CASSLQGGTDTQYF. CDR3 DNA sequence: TGTGCCAGCAGCCTACAAGGAGGCACAGATACGCAGTATTTT.

The chain combines TRBV18 with TRBJ1-6, with D unresolved. The CDR3 is made up of 13 amino acids. In germline, CDR1 is KGHSH, CDR2 LQKENI. V was clipped by 2 bases and J by 6 bases, with 5 bases between them. The CDR3, as DNA: TGTGCCAGCTCACCATCCAGTAATTCACCCCTCCACTTT. Encoded protein: CASSPSSNSPLHF.